The 21 T cell receptor beta chains presented below share a single source sample, sequenced in a study of cytomegalovirus exposure and HLA in healthy donors. Generated by immunoSEQ multiplex PCR, the TCRdb table keeps only in-frame clones and is missing some. The repertoire holds approximately 60,000 clones, approximately 95% seen once, with around 5.8% in the top ten. Input material: PBMCs. These receptors were taken from a woman aged 18-29 years in good health and CMV-seronegative.

V and J are TRBV9 and TRBJ2-1, with 10 nucleotides matching TRBD2. V shed 3 bases, J shed 5 bases, and the junction held 5 bases outside the gene matches. The CDR3 totals 15 residues. Per germline, CDR1 SGDLS and CDR2 YYNGEE. CDR3 sequence (DNA): TGTGCCAGCAGCGCCAGGACTAGCGGAGACAATGAGCAGTTCTTC. Translation gives CASSARTSGDNEQFF.

The chain couples TRBV30 to TRBJ2-7, with 8 bases aligning to TRBD1. The CDR3 consists of 13 residues. CDR1 and CDR2 (germline): GTSNPN, SVGIG (reference sequence). V was clipped by 3 bases and J by 5 bases; unmatched bases: 6. The CDR3 DNA is TGTGCCTGGAGCCGACCAGGGGGCCACGAGCAGTACGTC. Encoded protein: CAWSRPGGHEQYV.

The rearrangement links TRBV6-1 to TRBJ1-5; D is perhaps TRBD1 (6 bases). V was cut by 2 bases and J by 1 base, with 6 bases left in between. Germline V gives CDR1 MNHNS, CDR2 SASEGT. The CDR3 runs to 14 residues. The CDR3 DNA reads TGTGCCAGCAGTGAAAGGGGGAGCAATCAGCCCCAGCATTTT. The encoded protein is CASSERGSNQPQHF.

The gene calls are TRBV9 and TRBJ1-1, with 8 bases aligning to TRBD1. This CDR3 is 13 amino acids long. The V segment lost 0 bases and the J segment 11 bases; nucleotides outside the gene matches: 6. Germline values: CDR1 SGDLS, CDR2 YYNGEE. The DNA of the CDR3 is TGTGCCAGCAGCGTAGAGTCCCAGGGGGCTGCTTTCTTT. It encodes CASSVESQGAAFF. Together with reference TRBV9 and TRBJ1-1, the CDR3 gives the full variable domain: DSGVTQTPKHLITATGQRVTLRCSPRSGDLSVYWYQQSLDQGLQFLIQYYNGEERAKGNILERFSAQQFPDLHSELNLSSLELGDSALYFCASSVESQGAAFFGQGTRLTVV.

The genes are TRBV5-6 and TRBJ2-7, with a weak D call TRBD2 (6 bases). Looked up from germline, CDR1 is SGHDT and CDR2 is YYEEEE. The CDR3 extends over 12 amino acids. The V and J ends lost 4 bases and 10 bases respectively, with 15 bases between them. As DNA, the CDR3 is TGTGCCAGCAGCGAGGGCCGGGACTCACAGTACGTC. It is translated as CASSEGRDSQYV.

The chain uses TRBV6-1 and TRBJ1-1, with unresolved D. This CDR3 region has 15 residues. V lost 1 base to trimming and J lost 0 bases, with 9 bases between them. From germline, CDR1 is MNHNS and CDR2 SASEGT. CDR3 DNA: TGTGCCAGCAGTGAAGGGCGGTGGATGAACACTGAAGCTTTCTTT. It specifies CASSEGRWMNTEAFF.

The chain has TRBV5-4 and TRBJ2-5; 7 bases match TRBD2. This CDR3 spans 15 amino acids. Germline trimming cut 0 bases from V and 2 bases from J; bases unmatched to any gene: 4. CDR1 and CDR2 from the germline V gene are SGHNT and YYREEE (reference sequence). The CDR3, as DNA: TGTGCCAGCAGCTTGGATATGGGGGGGCAAGAGACCCAGTACTTC. Its protein product is CASSLDMGGQETQYF.

This clone appeared once. This rearrangement joins TRBV2 to TRBJ2-3; TRBD2 matches 8 bases. This CDR3 is built from 15 residues. CDR1 and CDR2 from the germline V gene are SNHLY and FYNNEI. J was trimmed by 0 bases and V by 6 bases; bases with no gene match: 5. This CDR3 is CASSGRAVSTDTQYF. The DNA of the CDR3 is TGTGCCAGCAGCGGGAGGGCCGTGAGCACAGATACGCAGTATTTT.

The rearrangement joins TRBV7-2 to TRBJ2-1, with D perhaps matching TRBD1 or TRBD2 (6 bases each). V was shortened by 5 bases and J by 8 bases, with 19 bases between the two germline ends. Germline V gene data show CDR1 as SGHTA and CDR2 as FQGNSA. The CDR3 is made up of 15 amino acids. This CDR3 reads CASSLGGTPADEQFF. The CDR3 bases are TGTGCCAGCAGCCTAGGGGGGACTCCGGCCGATGAGCAGTTCTTC.

The genes are TRBV19 and TRBJ2-7; the D is unclear. Trimming removed 3 bases from V and 2 bases from J, with 14 bases in between. This CDR3 has 15 residues. Germline CDR1 LNHDA, CDR2 SQIVND (reference sequence). In DNA form, the CDR3 reads TGTGCCAGTAGTATCAACAGTGCCAGCCCCTACGAGCAGTACTTC. Amino acids: CASSINSASPYEQYF.

The V call is TRBV6-4, the J call TRBJ2-1; 9 nucleotides agree with TRBD2. There are 15 residues in the CDR3. V gave up 2 bases and J gave up 8 bases; unmatched junction bases: 7. In germline, CDR1 is MRHNA, CDR2 SNTAGT. The CDR3 here is CASSDVWRGGHEQFF. CDR3 DNA: TGTGCCAGCAGTGACGTCTGGCGGGGGGGCCATGAGCAGTTCTTC.

This clone was found once. The J gene is TRBJ2-7, the V gene TRBV6-6; D perhaps matches TRBD2 (5 bases). The V gene lost 6 bases and the J gene lost 6 bases, with 15 bases spanning the gap. CDR1 is MNHNY, CDR2 SVGAGI, per germline (reference sequence). The CDR3 contains 13 residues. For the CDR3, the DNA is TGTGCCAGCAGCTCTCAAGCGGACCCCGAGCAGTACTTC. This translates into CASSSQADPEQYF.

V usage is TRBV29-1 and J usage is TRBJ1-1; D is unclear. Trimming took off 7 bases at V and 1 base at J, with 4 bases between the two ends. The CDR3 is 10 residues long. CDR1 SQVTM and CDR2 ANQGSEA come from the germline V gene. CDR3 DNA: TGCAGCGCCCAGAACACTGAAGCTTTCTTT. Its protein product is CSAQNTEAFF.

The chain joins TRBV6-5 to TRBJ2-3, with a weak D call TRBD2 (6 bases). The germline V and J ends were trimmed by 0 bases and 0 bases, with 10 bases remaining between them. The CDR3 runs 16 residues. CDR1 is MNHEY, CDR2 SVGAGI, per germline. The CDR3 region has the DNA TGTGCCAGCAGTTACTCACGCAGCGGGAGCACAGATACGCAGTATTTT. Translation gives CASSYSRSGSTDTQYF.

This chain links TRBV6-1 with TRBJ1-1; a weak D match, TRBD1 (5 bases). Germline V gives CDR1 MNHNS, CDR2 SASEGT. Trimming stripped 7 bases from V and 5 bases from J, with 17 bases between. CDR3 length equals 14 residues. The CDR3 DNA reads as TGTGCCAGCACCCCAACGGGGGGTTGGACTGAAGCTTTCTTT. Translating it yields CASTPTGGWTEAFF.

The J gene is TRBJ1-5, the V gene TRBV19; 7 bases agree with TRBD1. From germline, CDR1 is LNHDA and CDR2 SQIVND (reference sequence). Unmatched junction bases numbered 7, after V lost 8 bases and J lost 3 bases. This CDR3 comprises 14 residues. The DNA of the CDR3 is TGTGCCAGTGAAACAGGGGCCTCCAATCAGCCCCAGCATTTT. It is translated as CASETGASNQPQHF. Full variable domain (rest looked up from reference TRBV19 and TRBJ1-5): DGGITQSPKYLFRKEGQNVTLSCEQNLNHDAMYWYRQDPGQGLRLIYYSQIVNDFQKGDIAEGYSVSREKKESFPLTVTSAQKNPTAFYLCASETGASNQPQHFGDGTRLSIL.

This chain uses TRBV7-9 with TRBJ2-1; 7 bases align to TRBD2. This CDR3 comprises 16 residues. CDR1 is SEHNR and CDR2 is FQNEAQ in the germline V gene (reference sequence). Germline trimming cut 3 bases from V and 9 bases from J; bases unmatched to any gene: 14. This CDR3 is CASSFFSGGGVIEQFF. DNA of the CDR3: TGTGCCAGCAGCTTTTTTTCTGGGGGAGGGGTAATTGAGCAGTTCTTC.

The chain combines TRBV5-4 with TRBJ2-7; D perhaps matches TRBD2 (5 bases). Germline values: CDR1 SGHNT, CDR2 YYREEE (reference sequence). Trimming left V 3 bases short and J 6 bases short, with 16 bases between. The CDR3 is 14 amino acids. The CDR3 protein is CASSSNKDGGEQYF. The CDR3 region has the DNA TGTGCCAGCAGCTCCAACAAAGACGGAGGCGAGCAGTACTTC.

The chain combines TRBV19 with TRBJ2-1; 7 bases agree with TRBD2. The CDR3 spans 20 residues. The V gene end was trimmed by 6 bases and the J gene end by 0 bases; junction bases not matched to a gene: 20. Germline V gene sequence: CDR1 LNHDA, CDR2 SQIVND (reference sequence). The CDR3 spells CASSSPGGSPQASSYNEQFF. In nucleotides, the CDR3 is TGTGCCAGTAGCTCCCCTGGCGGGAGTCCCCAAGCCAGCTCCTACAATGAGCAGTTCTTC.

The rearrangement uses TRBV12-5 and TRBJ2-1; maybe TRBD2 (5 bases). Germline V gene lookup returns CDR1 LGHNT and CDR2 FRNRAP. The CDR3 is made up of 16 amino acids. V was trimmed by 3 bases and J by 5 bases, leaving 17 bases between them. CDR3 region: CASGFPPDSQHNEQFF. The DNA for the CDR3 is TGTGCTAGTGGTTTCCCCCCGGACTCACAACACAATGAGCAGTTCTTC.

V usage is TRBV9 and J usage is TRBJ2-3; perhaps TRBD2 as D (6 bases). Germline CDR1 and CDR2: SGDLS and YYNGEE. This CDR3 comprises 15 residues. V lost 4 bases and J 0 bases, leaving 12 bases between the germline ends. The DNA of the CDR3 is TGTGCCAGCAGCCCCCGGGAGCCCAGCACAGATACGCAGTATTTT. Amino acids: CASSPREPSTDTQYF.